A selection of T cell receptor beta chains follows, all from one sample in a study of shared clonotypes between healthy human individuals. The protocol was immunoSEQ multiplex PCR, while the TCRdb copy is restricted to in-frame clones and leaves out a portion. The sample contains nearly 750,000 clones, roughly two thirds of which appear only once. Sequencing input: memory CD4+ T cells sorted from blood. The receptor set was obtained from a woman in her twenties or thirties in good health. Each CDR3 is given with its conserved first and last residue. The order of the fields is V gene, J gene, D gene, clone size, CDR3 DNA, CDR3 protein. The D gene is left open where the match is weak. Where a row states a size, it is once, few, many or the class of an expanded clone; other rows omit it.

TRBV7-2	TRBJ2-1	TRBD2	many	TGTGCCAGCAGCTTGGACGGGAGGGCCGGTGAGCAGTTCTTC	CASSLDGRAGEQFF
TRBV10-3	TRBJ2-1	TRBD2	-	TGTGCCATCACCGATACTAGCGGGAGGCGCTACAATGAGCAGTTCTTC	CAITDTSGRRYNEQFF
TRBV5-4	TRBJ2-1	-	-	TGTGCCAGCAGCTTACGAGGGCTGGCGGCCGGCTCCTACAATGAGCAGTTCTTC	CASSLRGLAAGSYNEQFF
TRBV7-2	TRBJ1-2	-	-	TGTGCCAGCAGCCCCGGACAGACTAACTATGGCTACACCTTC	CASSPGQTNYGYTF
TRBV5-1	TRBJ2-3	-	-	TGCGCCAGCAGCACGGGGGACAGAACAGATACGCAGTATTTT	CASSTGDRTDTQYF
TRBV5-5	TRBJ2-7	-	-	TGTGCCAGCAGCTTGCGCGGGTTCTACGAGCAGTACTTC	CASSLRGFYEQYF
TRBV5-1	TRBJ2-2	-	-	TGCGCCAGCAGCCCGGGACCGTCGGGCACCGGGGAGCTGTTTTTT	CASSPGPSGTGELFF
TRBV5-1	TRBJ2-5	-	-	TGCGCCAGCAGCTTACGAACCGACCAGTACTTC	CASSLRTDQYF
TRBV19	TRBJ2-1	TRBD1	-	TGTGCCAGTAGTGCCGACAGGGATAGGCGCAATGAGCAGTTCTTC	CASSADRDRRNEQFF
TRBV7-8	TRBJ2-2	-	-	TGTGCCAGCAGCTACAAAACAACCGGGGAGCTGTTTTTT	CASSYKTTGELFF
TRBV5-1	TRBJ2-1	TRBD2	-	TGCGCCAGCAGCCCCGGACTAGCGGGGAAAAGGGATGAGCAGTTCTTC	CASSPGLAGKRDEQFF
TRBV30	TRBJ1-6	-	-	TGTGCCTGGAGTGTGTCTGGCAGGGGACGGACACCCCTCCACTTT	CAWSVSGRGRTPLHF
TRBV19	TRBJ2-5	-	-	TGTGCCAGTAGTATGAGAGGGGCCACCCAGTACTTC	CASSMRGATQYF
TRBV9	TRBJ2-1	-	few	TGTGCCAGCAGCGATGGAGACCCTGATAGCGATGAGCAGTTCTTC	CASSDGDPDSDEQFF